The 21 T cell receptor beta chains below come from one sample, sequenced in a study of cytomegalovirus exposure and HLA in healthy donors. The PCR used 60 Vbeta and 13 Jbeta primers. The repertoire was sequenced with immunoSEQ multiplex PCR; TCRdb's copy has only in-frame clones and lacks some. This repertoire shows fewer than 200,000 clones, approximately 75% found once; its top ten account for approximately 1.5%. Sequenced: PBMCs. Receptor source: a girl aged 10-17 years in good health and CMV-seronegative.

The chain joins TRBV14 to TRBJ2-7; maybe TRBD2 (5 bases). CDR3 length: 14 amino acids. Germline-derived CDR1 and CDR2 are SGHDN and FVKESK. V was trimmed by 0 bases and J by 4 bases, leaving 10 bases between them. CDR3: CASSQDWRAYEQYF. The CDR3 coding sequence is TGTGCCAGCAGCCAAGACTGGCGGGCTTACGAGCAGTACTTC.

The V call is TRBV12-2, the J call TRBJ2-5; the DNA was not compared with TRBD2, the D call given in the table. TRBV12-2 is designated a pseudogene. This CDR3 is built from 13 residues. CDR3 bases: TGTGCAAGTCGCTTGAGGGCCCAAGAGACCCAGTACTTC. Translating it yields CASRLRAQETQYF.

The J gene is TRBJ2-1, the V gene TRBV10-3; 12 bases fit TRBD2. CDR3 size: 14 residues. J gave up 5 bases and V 6 bases, and 2 bases lay outside the gene matches. Germline-derived CDR1 and CDR2 are ENHRY and SYGVKD. In nucleotides, the CDR3 is TGTGCCATCAGCTCTAGCGGGGGGGACAATGAGCAGTTCTTC. Translation gives CAISSSGGDNEQFF.

This chain connects TRBV19 to TRBJ1-1; possibly TRBD1 for D (6 bases). Trimming shortened V by 3 bases and J by 1 base, and 21 bases separated the two germline ends. The germline CDR1 and CDR2 sequences are LNHDA and SQIVND (reference sequence). The CDR3 is made up of 18 amino acids. The CDR3: CASSITADRFSRNTEAFF. CDR3 DNA sequence: TGTGCCAGTAGTATTACGGCAGACAGGTTTAGTCGGAACACTGAAGCTTTCTTT.

This clone was picked up one time. The chain employs TRBV10-2 and TRBJ1-1; 8 nucleotides match TRBD1. The trim removed 5 bases at V and 3 bases at J, leaving 14 bases unmatched. Germline V gene sequence: CDR1 WSHSY, CDR2 SAAADI. The CDR3 consists of 17 residues. As DNA, the CDR3 is TGCGCCAGCAGTTTAATGCGGGACAGGAGTCGGGACACTGAAGCTTTCTTT. Encoded protein: CASSLMRDRSRDTEAFF.

The J gene is TRBJ2-7, the V gene TRBV6-5; tentative D call: TRBD1 (5 bases). V lost 10 bases and J lost 6, with 16 bases in between. Per germline, CDR1 MNHEY and CDR2 SVGAGI. This CDR3 has 12 amino acids. The CDR3 loop reads CATATDTLEQYF. The CDR3 region has the DNA TGTGCCACCGCCACGGACACCCTCGAGCAGTACTTC.

The chain couples TRBV7-3 to TRBJ2-5; 10 bases line up with TRBD2. The CDR3 is made up of 13 amino acids. V was pared by 4 bases and J by 5 bases, with 1 base of the junction left unmatched. The germline CDR1 and CDR2 sequences are SGHTA and FQGTGA. CDR3 sequence (DNA): TGTGCCAGCAGCTCGGGACTAGCGGAGACCCAGTACTTC. It specifies CASSSGLAETQYF.

The chain combines TRBV29-1 with TRBJ2-4; the match to TRBD1 covers 8 bases. Unmatched junction bases numbered 4, after V lost 6 bases and J lost 3 bases. The CDR3 spans 13 residues. Germline CDR1 SQVTM, CDR2 ANQGSEA. In DNA form, the CDR3 reads TGCAGCGTCACCGGGACAGGCAAAAACATTCAGTACTTC. Translating gives CSVTGTGKNIQYF.

The chain uses TRBV2 and TRBJ1-5; 8 bases fit TRBD1. Germline loops: CDR1 SNHLY, CDR2 FYNNEI. The CDR3 extends over 15 amino acids. J gave up 7 bases and V 6 bases, and 11 bases lay outside the gene matches. Here the CDR3 reads CASSPVDRASQPQHF. CDR3 nucleotides: TGTGCCAGCAGCCCCGTGGACAGGGCATCGCAGCCCCAGCATTTT.

About this clone itself: Other DNA sequences from this sample encode an identical CDR3 as well. The genes are TRBV30 and TRBJ1-5, with TRBD1 as a possible D gene (6 bases). The germline gives CDR1 GTSNPN, CDR2 SVGIG (reference sequence). V shed 0 bases and J shed 5 bases, with 8 bases lying between them. There are 13 residues in the CDR3. For the CDR3, the DNA is TGTGCCTGGAGTGTACAGGGAGATCAGCCCCAGCATTTT. Protein sequence: CAWSVQGDQPQHF. Together with reference TRBV30 and TRBJ1-5, the CDR3 gives the full variable domain: SQTIHQWPATLVQPVGSPLSLECTVEGTSNPNLYWYRQAAGRGLQLLFYSVGIGQISSEVPQNLSASRPQDRQFILSSKKLLLSDSGFYLCAWSVQGDQPQHFGDGTRLSIL.

The V gene is TRBV7-9, the J gene TRBJ1-1, with D possibly TRBD1 on 5 matching bases. CDR1 SEHNR and CDR2 FQNEAQ come from the germline V gene (reference sequence). Trimming stripped 11 bases from V and 2 bases from J, with 15 bases between. The CDR3 contains 13 residues. The CDR3 bases are TGTGCCGCTCGGGGGTCCCGTAACACTGAAGCTTTCTTT. It specifies CAARGSRNTEAFF.

The V call is TRBV9, the J call TRBJ2-1, with 8 bases lining up with TRBD2. Trimming removed 0 bases from V and 7 bases from J; junction bases left unmatched: 6. The length of the CDR3 is 15 residues. Germline-derived CDR1 and CDR2 are SGDLS and YYNGEE. The chain's CDR3 is CASSVVSGGQNEQFF. In DNA form, the CDR3 reads TGTGCCAGCAGCGTAGTATCGGGGGGGCAGAATGAGCAGTTCTTC.

V is TRBV5-1 and J is TRBJ2-5; D is perhaps TRBD1 (6 bases). The DNA end is a closer match to TRBJ2-7, so the J assignment may be wrong. Per germline, CDR1 SGHRS and CDR2 YFSETQ. CDR3 size: 14 residues. The DNA for the CDR3 is TGCGCCAGCAGCGACGGGGACACCTCCTACGAGCAGTACTTC. The encoded protein is CASSDGDTSYEQYF.

The chain recombines TRBV7-9 with TRBJ1-2; 7 positions agree with TRBD1. Germline loops: CDR1 SEHNR, CDR2 FQNEAQ (reference sequence). The CDR3 extends over 15 amino acids. V dropped 5 bases and J dropped 8; count of bases not matched to a gene: 14. CDR3 protein: CASSGTRQGGNGYTF. Here the CDR3 DNA reads TGTGCCAGCAGCGGGACCAGACAGGGTGGTAACGGCTACACCTTC. The full variable domain, completed using reference TRBV7-9 and TRBJ1-2, is DTGVSQNPRHKITKRGQNVTFRCDPISEHNRLYWYRQTLGQGPEFLTYFQNEAQLEKSRLLSDRFSAERPKGSFSTLEIQRTEQGDSAMYLCASSGTRQGGNGYTFGSGTRLTVV.

CDR3 residues: CASSINGDYGYTF. The CDR3 nucleotides are TGTGCCAGTAGTATAAACGGAGACTATGGCTACACCTTC. This chain joins TRBV19 and TRBJ1-2; D is ambiguous. Per germline, CDR1 LNHDA and CDR2 SQIVND (reference sequence). V gave up 2 bases and J gave up 3 bases, with 7 bases separating them. CDR3 length: 13 amino acids.

This sequence joins TRBV28 and TRBJ1-5; D not resolved. The CDR3 covers 13 residues. CDR1 and CDR2 (germline): MDHEN, SYDVKM. V was cut by 3 bases and J by 0 bases, with 3 bases left in between. In nucleotides, the CDR3 is TGTGCCAGCAGTTTCGGTAGCAATCAGCCCCAGCATTTT. The encoded protein is CASSFGSNQPQHF.

The V and J genes are TRBV4-2 and TRBJ2-1; TRBD1 agrees at 8 bases. V lost 4 bases, J lost 1 base, and 9 bases stayed unmatched. The CDR3 loop spans 17 amino acids. Germline CDR1 is LGHNA and CDR2 is YNFKEQ. The CDR3 bases are TGTGCCAGCAGCCGGAGTACAGGGGGAGATTCCTACAATGAGCAGTTCTTC. It encodes CASSRSTGGDSYNEQFF.

The chain combines TRBV19 with TRBJ1-1; weak D call: TRBD1 (5 bases). CDR1 is LNHDA, CDR2 SQIVND, per germline (reference sequence). The CDR3 has 16 amino acids. V was cut by 3 bases and J by 0 bases, with 14 bases left in between. The CDR3 loop is CASSIISRGLNTEAFF. The CDR3 DNA reads as TGTGCCAGTAGTATTATTTCGCGGGGGTTGAACACTGAAGCTTTCTTT.

The chain is built from TRBV27 and TRBJ2-3, with D perhaps TRBD2 (6 bases). V dropped 8 bases and J dropped 2 bases, with 11 bases sitting between them. CDR1 and CDR2 from the germline V gene are MNHEY and SMNVEV (reference sequence). This CDR3 is 13 amino acids long. The CDR3 protein is CASSRGTTDTQYF. As DNA, the CDR3 is TGTGCCAGCTCCCGGGGGACCACAGATACGCAGTATTTT.

The DNA of the CDR3 is TGCGCCAGCAGCCAACTTGGCGGGGAAGATACGCAGTATTTT. This encodes CASSQLGGEDTQYF. The V and J genes are TRBV4-1 and TRBJ2-3, with D perhaps TRBD2 (6 bases). V gave up 2 bases and J gave up 5 bases, with 11 bases separating them. Looked up from germline, CDR1 is MGHRA and CDR2 is YSYEKL. CDR3 size: 14 residues.

J is TRBJ1-1 and V is TRBV7-8; tentative D call: TRBD1 (6 bases). V lost 7 bases and J 7 bases, leaving 16 bases between the germline ends. CDR1 and CDR2 from the germline V gene are SGHVS and FQNEAQ. The CDR3 runs 13 residues. The CDR3 loop reads CASTWRGAVEAFF. In nucleotides, the CDR3 is TGTGCCAGCACCTGGCGGGGGGCGGTTGAAGCTTTCTTT.